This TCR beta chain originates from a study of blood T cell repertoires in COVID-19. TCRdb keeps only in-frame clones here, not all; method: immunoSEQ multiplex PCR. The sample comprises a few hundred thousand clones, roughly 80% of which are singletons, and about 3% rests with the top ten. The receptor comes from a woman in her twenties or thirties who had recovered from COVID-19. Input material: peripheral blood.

The CDR3 loop is CASSPTQGLAGSGEQYF. In nucleotides, the CDR3 is TGTGCCAGCAGTCCTACCCAGGGACTAGCGGGAAGCGGCGAGCAGTACTTC. This chain connects TRBV28 to TRBJ2-7; 13 nucleotides align to TRBD2. Germline CDR1 reads MDHEN; CDR2 reads SYDVKM. The CDR3 sequence is 17 residues long. The V and J ends lost 5 bases and 6 bases, in that order; junction bases with no gene match: 13.